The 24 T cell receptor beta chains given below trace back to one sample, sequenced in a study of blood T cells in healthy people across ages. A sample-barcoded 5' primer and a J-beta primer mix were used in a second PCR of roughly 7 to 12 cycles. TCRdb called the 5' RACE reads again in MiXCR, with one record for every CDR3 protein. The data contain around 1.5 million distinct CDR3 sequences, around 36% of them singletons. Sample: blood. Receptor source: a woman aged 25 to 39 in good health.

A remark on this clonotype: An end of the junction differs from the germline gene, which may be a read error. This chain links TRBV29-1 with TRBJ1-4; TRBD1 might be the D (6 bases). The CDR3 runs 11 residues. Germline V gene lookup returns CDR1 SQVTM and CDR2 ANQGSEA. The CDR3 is CSVRQVEKRFF. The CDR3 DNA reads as TGCAGCGTTCGACAGGTGGAAAAACGGTTTTTT.

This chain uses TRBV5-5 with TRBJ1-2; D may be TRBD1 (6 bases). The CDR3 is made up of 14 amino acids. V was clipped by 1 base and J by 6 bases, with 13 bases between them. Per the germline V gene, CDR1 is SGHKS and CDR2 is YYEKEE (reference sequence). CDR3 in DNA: TGTGCCAGCAGCTTGTCGGGGGGCAGAAATGGCTACACCTTC. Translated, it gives CASSLSGGRNGYTF.

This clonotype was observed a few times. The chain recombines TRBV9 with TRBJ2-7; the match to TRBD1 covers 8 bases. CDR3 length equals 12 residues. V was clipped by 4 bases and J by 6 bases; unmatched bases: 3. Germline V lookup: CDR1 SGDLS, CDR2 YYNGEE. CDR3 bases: TGTGCCAGCAGCTCCAGGGGGCCCGAGCAGTACTTC. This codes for CASSSRGPEQYF.

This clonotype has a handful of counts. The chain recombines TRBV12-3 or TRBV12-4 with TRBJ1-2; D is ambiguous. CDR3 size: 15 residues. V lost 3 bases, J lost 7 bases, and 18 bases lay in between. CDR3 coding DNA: TGTGCCAGCAGTTTCGGGCCCGGGTTAGCCGTTGGCTACACCTTC. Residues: CASSFGPGLAVGYTF.

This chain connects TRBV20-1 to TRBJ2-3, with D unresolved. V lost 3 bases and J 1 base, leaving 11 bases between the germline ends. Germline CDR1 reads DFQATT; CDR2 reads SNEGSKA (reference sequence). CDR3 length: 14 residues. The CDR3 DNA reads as TGCAGTGCTAGGGGTAGTAGTGGCACAGATACGCAGTATTTT. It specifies CSARGSSGTDTQYF.

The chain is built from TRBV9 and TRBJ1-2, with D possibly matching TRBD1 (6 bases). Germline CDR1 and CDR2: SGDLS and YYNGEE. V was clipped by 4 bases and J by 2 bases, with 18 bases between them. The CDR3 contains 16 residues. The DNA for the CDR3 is TGTGCCAGCAGCCAAAGACCCTGGACAGCAAACTATGGCTACACCTTC. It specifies CASSQRPWTANYGYTF. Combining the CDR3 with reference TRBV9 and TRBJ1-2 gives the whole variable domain DSGVTQTPKHLITATGQRVTLRCSPRSGDLSVYWYQQSLDQGLQFLIQYYNGEERAKGNILERFSAQQFPDLHSELNLSSLELGDSALYFCASSQRPWTANYGYTFGSGTRLTVV.

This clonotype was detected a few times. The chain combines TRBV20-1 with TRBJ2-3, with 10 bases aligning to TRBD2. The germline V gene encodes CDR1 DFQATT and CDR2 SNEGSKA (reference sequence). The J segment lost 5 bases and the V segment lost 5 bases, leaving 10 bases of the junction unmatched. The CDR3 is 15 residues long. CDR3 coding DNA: TGCAGTGCTGGGGGAGCGGGAGGGCTGGGAGATACGCAGTATTTT. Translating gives CSAGGAGGLGDTQYF.

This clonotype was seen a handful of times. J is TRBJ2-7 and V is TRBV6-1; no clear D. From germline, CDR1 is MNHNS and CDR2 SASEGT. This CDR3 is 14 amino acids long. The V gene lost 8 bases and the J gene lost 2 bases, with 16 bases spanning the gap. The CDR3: CASSGRSGTYEQYF. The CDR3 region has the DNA TGTGCCAGCTCGGGCAGGTCGGGTACCTACGAGCAGTACTTC.

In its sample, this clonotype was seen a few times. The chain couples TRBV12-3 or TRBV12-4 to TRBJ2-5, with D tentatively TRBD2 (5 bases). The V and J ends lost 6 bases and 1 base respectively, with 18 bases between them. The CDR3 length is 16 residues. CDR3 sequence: CASSLAPKGIQETQYF. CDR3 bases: TGTGCCAGCAGCCTAGCTCCAAAAGGAATCCAAGAGACCCAGTACTTC.

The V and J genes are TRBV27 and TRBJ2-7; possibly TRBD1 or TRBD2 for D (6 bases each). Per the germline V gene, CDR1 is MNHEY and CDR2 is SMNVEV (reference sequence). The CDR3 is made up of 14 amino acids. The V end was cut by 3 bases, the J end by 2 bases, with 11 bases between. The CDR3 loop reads CASSFRGRPYEQYF. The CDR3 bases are TGTGCCAGCAGTTTCCGGGGGCGTCCCTACGAGCAGTACTTC.

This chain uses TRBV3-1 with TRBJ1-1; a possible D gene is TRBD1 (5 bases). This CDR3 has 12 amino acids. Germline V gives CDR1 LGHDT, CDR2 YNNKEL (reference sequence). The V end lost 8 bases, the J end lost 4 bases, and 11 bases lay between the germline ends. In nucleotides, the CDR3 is TGTGCCAGCCGGGGGGGGGTCACTGAAGCTTTCTTT. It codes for CASRGGVTEAFF.

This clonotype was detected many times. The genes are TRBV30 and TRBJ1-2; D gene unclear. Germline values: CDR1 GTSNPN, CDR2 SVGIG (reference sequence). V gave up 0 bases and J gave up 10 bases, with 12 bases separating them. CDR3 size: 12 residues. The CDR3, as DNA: TGTGCCTGGAGTGTCGTTTATTCCCACTACACCTTC. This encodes CAWSVVYSHYTF.

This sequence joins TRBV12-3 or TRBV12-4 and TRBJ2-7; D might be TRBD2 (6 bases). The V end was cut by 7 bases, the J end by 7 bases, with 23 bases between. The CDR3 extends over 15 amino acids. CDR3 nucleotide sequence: TGTGCCAGCACGAGCCTCGGGACTGGCCCTGAGGAGCAGTACTTC. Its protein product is CASTSLGTGPEEQYF.

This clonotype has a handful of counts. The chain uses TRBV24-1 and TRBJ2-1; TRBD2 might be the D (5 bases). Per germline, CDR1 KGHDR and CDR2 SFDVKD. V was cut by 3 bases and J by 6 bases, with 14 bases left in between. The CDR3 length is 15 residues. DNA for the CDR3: TGTGCCACCAGTGATCCAAGTACGGGAACCAATGAGCAGTTCTTC. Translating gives CATSDPSTGTNEQFF.

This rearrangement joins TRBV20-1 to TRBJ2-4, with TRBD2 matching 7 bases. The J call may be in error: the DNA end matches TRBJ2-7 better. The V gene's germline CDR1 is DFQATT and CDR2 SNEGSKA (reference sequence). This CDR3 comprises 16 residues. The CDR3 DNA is TGCAGTGCTAGAGCAGGGTTTAATGGACTAGAGGACGAGCAGTACTTC. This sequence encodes CSARAGFNGLEDEQYF.

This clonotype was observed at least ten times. As DNA, the CDR3 is TGTGCCAGCAGCCCCGGACTAGCCAATGAGCAGTTCTTC. It translates to CASSPGLANEQFF. The V call is TRBV27, the J call TRBJ2-1; 8 nucleotides agree with TRBD2. The CDR3 is made up of 13 amino acids. Germline assignment: CDR1 MNHEY and CDR2 SMNVEV (reference sequence). After removal of 6 bases from V and 6 bases from J, the junction contained 4 bases not matched to a gene.

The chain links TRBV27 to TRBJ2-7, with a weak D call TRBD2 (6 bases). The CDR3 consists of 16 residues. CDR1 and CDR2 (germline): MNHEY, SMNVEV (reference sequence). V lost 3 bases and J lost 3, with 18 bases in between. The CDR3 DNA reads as TGTGCCAGCAGTTTTTCTGGCGGGATCGGAAACTACGAGCAGTACTTC. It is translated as CASSFSGGIGNYEQYF.

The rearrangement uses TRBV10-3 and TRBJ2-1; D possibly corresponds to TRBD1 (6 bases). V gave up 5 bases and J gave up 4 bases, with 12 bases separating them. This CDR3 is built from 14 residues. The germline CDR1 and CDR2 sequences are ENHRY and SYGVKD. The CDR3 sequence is CAISRTASYNEQFF. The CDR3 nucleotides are TGTGCCATCAGTCGGACAGCAAGTTACAATGAGCAGTTCTTC.

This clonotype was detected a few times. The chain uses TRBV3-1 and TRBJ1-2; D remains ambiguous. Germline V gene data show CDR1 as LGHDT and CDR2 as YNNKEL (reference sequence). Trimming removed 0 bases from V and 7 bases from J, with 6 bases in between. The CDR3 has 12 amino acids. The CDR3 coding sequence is TGTGCCAGCAGCCAAGACGATGTTGGCTACACCTTC. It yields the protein CASSQDDVGYTF.

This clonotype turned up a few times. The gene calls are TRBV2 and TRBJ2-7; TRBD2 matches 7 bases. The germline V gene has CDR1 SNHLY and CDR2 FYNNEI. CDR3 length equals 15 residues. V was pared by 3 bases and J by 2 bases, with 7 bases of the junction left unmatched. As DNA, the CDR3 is TGTGCCAGCAGTGAGGCCCTAGCGGAGCCCTACGAGCAGTACTTC. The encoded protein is CASSEALAEPYEQYF.

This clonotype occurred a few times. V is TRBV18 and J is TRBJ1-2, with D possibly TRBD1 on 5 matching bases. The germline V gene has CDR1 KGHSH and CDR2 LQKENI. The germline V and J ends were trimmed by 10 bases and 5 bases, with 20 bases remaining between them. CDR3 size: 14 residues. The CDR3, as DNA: TGTGCCACCCGAAGGGGACCGGTGGGGTATGGCTACACCTTC. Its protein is CATRRGPVGYGYTF.

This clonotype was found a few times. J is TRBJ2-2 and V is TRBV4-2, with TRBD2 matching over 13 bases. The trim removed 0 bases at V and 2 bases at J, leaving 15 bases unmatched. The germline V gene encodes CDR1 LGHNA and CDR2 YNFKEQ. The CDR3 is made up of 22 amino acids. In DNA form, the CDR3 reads TGTGCCAGCAGCCAAGAAGGCATCGCAGGACTAGCGGGAGTCGGCAACACCGGGGAGCTGTTTTTT. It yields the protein CASSQEGIAGLAGVGNTGELFF.

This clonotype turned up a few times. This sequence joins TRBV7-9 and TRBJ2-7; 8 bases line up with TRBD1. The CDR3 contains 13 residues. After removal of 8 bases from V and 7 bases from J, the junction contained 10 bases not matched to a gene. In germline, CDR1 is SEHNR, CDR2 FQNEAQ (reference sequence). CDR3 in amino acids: CASRDRSSGEQYF. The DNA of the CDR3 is TGTGCCAGCCGGGACAGGAGCTCGGGTGAGCAGTACTTC.

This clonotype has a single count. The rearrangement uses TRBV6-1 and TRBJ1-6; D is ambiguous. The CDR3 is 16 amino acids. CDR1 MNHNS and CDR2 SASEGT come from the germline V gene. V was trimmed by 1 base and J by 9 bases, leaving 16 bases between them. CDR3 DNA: TGTGCCAGCAGTGAAGGTTTAATCGCTGTTGGTTCACCCCTCCACTTT. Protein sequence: CASSEGLIAVGSPLHF.